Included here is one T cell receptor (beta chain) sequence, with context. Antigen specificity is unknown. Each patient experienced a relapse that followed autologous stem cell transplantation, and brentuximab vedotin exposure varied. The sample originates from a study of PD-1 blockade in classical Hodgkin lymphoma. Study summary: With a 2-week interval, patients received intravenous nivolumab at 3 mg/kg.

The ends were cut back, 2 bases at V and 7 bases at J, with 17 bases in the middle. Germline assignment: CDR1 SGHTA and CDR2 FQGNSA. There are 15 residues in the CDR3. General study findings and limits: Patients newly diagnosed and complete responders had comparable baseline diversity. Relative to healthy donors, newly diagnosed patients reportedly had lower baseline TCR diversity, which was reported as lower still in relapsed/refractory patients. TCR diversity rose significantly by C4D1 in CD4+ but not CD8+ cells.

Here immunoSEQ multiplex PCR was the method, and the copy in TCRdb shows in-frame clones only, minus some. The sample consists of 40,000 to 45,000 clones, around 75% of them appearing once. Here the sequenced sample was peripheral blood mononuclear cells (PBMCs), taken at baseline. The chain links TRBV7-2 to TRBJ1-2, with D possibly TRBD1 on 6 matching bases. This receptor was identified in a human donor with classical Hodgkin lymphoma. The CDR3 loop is CASSLWPGVDSGYTF. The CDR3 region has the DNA TGTGCCAGCAGCTTATGGCCAGGGGTAGATTCTGGCTACACCTTC.